The sequence of this TCR beta chain was determined in a study of blood T cell repertoires in COVID-19. Study at large: Donors in the United States, Italy and Spain gave samples during acute or convalescent COVID-19.

Germline values: CDR1 MDHEN, CDR2 SYDVKM. Trimming removed 6 bases from V and 10 bases from J; junction bases left unmatched: 17. The CDR3 is 16 amino acids. Methods used by the authors: Estimation of nucleated cell counts was performed using reference gene primer amplification. Clones were read by immunoSEQ multiplex PCR, and TCRdb kept only the in-frame ones, dropping some. The DNA was the basis for D and trimming; V, J and clone size are from that table. The table shows about 68,000 clones, with 80% to 90% occurring only once. This clone was seen once. Material for sequencing was peripheral blood. V and J are TRBV28 and TRBJ2-4; the match to TRBD1 covers 8 bases. The TCR originated in a man aged 30 to 45 with acute or convalescent COVID-19. CDR3 bases: TGTGCCAGCAGCGCACCGGGACAGGTGGTGGGAAATATTCAGTACTTC. Translating gives CASSAPGQVVGNIQYF.